This T cell receptor (beta chain) was profiled in a study of a mutant IDH1 vaccine in newly diagnosed glioma. Study information: The treated population exhibited a male proportion of approximately 62%, a female proportion of approximately 38%, and a mean age of about 39 years.

Time point specified: baseline, week 1 (first vaccination visit). Treatment of the sample: pre-vaccination baseline after standard-of-care therapy. Study-level results: Researchers report vaccine-induced immune responses in just under 95% of patients.

The protocol was immunoSEQ multiplex PCR, while the TCRdb copy is restricted to in-frame clones and leaves out a portion. This sample has about 98,000 clones, with around 90% found just once. The CDR3 contains 15 residues. The germline gives CDR1 GTSNPN, CDR2 SVGIG (reference sequence). With V trimmed by 0 bases and J by 7 bases, 9 bases remained unmatched. The sample holds a few counts of this clone. Its specificity is unknown. The rearrangement links TRBV30 to TRBJ1-3; TRBD1 matches 7 bases. This specimen consisted of PBMCs, obtained from a glioma patient treated with radiotherapy, temozolomide or both. The receptor was isolated from a woman aged 50 to 60 with glioma. DNA of the CDR3: TGTGCCTGGAGTGTACGGGGGACAGTGAGGAACACCATATATTTT. Its protein is CAWSVRGTVRNTIYF.